The present entry profiles one T cell receptor (beta chain) with its context. This record comes from a study of pediatric ulcerative colitis. From germline, CDR1 is SQVTM and CDR2 ANQGSEA. The CDR3 runs 14 residues. One to two pinch biopsies were taken from the rectum during colonoscopy. Sequenced by immunoSEQ multiplex PCR; TCRdb stores in-frame clones only, minus some. The repertoire holds roughly 45,000 clones, with about 78% as singletons. This receptor was identified in a girl aged 10 to 17 with moderate ulcerative colitis. Sequencing used gut tissue. The chain carries TRBV29-1 and TRBJ2-5; tentatively, D is TRBD1 or TRBD2 (7 bases each). This chain's CDR3 is CIARGGGSQETQYF. Here the CDR3 DNA reads TGCATCGCCAGGGGGGGAGGGTCCCAAGAGACCCAGTACTTC.